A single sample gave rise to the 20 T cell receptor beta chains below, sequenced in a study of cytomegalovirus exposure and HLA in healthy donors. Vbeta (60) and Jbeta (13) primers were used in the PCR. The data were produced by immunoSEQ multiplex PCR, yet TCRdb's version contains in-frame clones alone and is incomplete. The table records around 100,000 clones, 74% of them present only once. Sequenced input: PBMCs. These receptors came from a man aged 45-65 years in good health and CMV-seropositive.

Here the CDR3 reads CASSPVPGQGKSTDTQYF. CDR3 DNA sequence: TGTGCCAGCAGTCCGGTCCCGGGACAGGGGAAGAGCACAGATACGCAGTATTTT. The gene calls are TRBV27 and TRBJ2-3, with 10 bases fitting TRBD1. Trimming removed 5 bases from V and 0 bases from J; junction bases left unmatched: 11. The CDR3 runs 18 residues. Germline V gene sequence: CDR1 MNHEY, CDR2 SMNVEV (reference sequence).

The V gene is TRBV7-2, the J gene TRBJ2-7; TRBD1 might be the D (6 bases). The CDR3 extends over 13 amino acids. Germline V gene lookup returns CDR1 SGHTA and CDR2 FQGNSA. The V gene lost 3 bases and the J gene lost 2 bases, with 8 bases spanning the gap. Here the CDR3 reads CASSLYRAYEQYF. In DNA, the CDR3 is TGTGCCAGCAGCTTGTACAGGGCCTACGAGCAGTACTTC.

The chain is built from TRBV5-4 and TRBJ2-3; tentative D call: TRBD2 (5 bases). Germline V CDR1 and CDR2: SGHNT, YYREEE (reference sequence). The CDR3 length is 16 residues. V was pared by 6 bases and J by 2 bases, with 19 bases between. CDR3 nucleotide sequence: TGTGCCAGCACCCTTGCGGCGGGTCCTTCCACAGATACGCAGTATTTT. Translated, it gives CASTLAAGPSTDTQYF. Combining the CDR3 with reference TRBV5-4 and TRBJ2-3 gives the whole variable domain ETGVTQSPTHLIKTRGQQVTLRCSSQSGHNTVSWYQQALGQGPQFIFQYYREEENGRGNFPPRFSGLQFPNYSSELNVNALELDDSALYLCASTLAAGPSTDTQYFGPGTRLTVL.

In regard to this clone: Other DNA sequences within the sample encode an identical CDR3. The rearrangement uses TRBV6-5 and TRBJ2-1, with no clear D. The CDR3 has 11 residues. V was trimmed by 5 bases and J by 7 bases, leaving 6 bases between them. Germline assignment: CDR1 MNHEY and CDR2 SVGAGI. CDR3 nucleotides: TGTGCCAGCAGTCTCGAGAATGAGCAGTTCTTC. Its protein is CASSLENEQFF.

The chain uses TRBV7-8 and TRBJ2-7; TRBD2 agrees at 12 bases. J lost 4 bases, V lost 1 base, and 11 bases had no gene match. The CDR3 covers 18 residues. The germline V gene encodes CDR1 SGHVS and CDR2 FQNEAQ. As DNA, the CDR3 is TGTGCCAGCAGCTTAGGACTAGCGGGAGAGCTAGATAGGTACGAGCAGTACTTC. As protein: CASSLGLAGELDRYEQYF.

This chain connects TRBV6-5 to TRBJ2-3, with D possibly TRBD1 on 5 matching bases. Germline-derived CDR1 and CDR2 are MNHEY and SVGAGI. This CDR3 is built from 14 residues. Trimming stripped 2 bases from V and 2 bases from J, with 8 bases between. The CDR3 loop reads CASSYGADTDTQYF. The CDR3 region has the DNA TGTGCCAGCAGTTACGGGGCAGACACAGATACGCAGTATTTT.

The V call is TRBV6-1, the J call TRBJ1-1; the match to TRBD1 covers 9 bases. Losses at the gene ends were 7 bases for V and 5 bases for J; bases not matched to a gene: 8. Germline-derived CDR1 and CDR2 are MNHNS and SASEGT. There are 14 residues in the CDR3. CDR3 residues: CASTHGTGRTEAFF. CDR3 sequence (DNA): TGTGCCAGCACCCACGGGACAGGGAGGACTGAAGCTTTCTTT.

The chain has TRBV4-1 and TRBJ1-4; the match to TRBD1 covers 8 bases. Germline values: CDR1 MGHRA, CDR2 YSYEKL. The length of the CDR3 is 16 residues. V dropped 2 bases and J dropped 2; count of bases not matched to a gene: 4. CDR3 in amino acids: CASSQPYRGTNEKLFF. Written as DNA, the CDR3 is TGCGCCAGCAGCCAACCCTACAGGGGGACTAATGAAAAACTGTTTTTT.

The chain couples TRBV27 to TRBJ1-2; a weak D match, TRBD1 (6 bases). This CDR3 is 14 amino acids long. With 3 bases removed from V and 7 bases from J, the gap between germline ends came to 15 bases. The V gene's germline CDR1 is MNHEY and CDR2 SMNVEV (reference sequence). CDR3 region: CASSLQGPQAGYTF. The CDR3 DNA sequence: TGTGCCAGCAGTTTGCAGGGGCCGCAGGCTGGCTACACCTTC.

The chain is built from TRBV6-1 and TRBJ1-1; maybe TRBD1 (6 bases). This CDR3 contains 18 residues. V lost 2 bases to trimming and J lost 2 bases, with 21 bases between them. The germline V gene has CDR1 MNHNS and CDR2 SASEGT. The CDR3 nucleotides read TGTGCCAGCAGTGAATGGATGGGGGACAACGTGGCCAACACTGAAGCTTTCTTT. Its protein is CASSEWMGDNVANTEAFF.

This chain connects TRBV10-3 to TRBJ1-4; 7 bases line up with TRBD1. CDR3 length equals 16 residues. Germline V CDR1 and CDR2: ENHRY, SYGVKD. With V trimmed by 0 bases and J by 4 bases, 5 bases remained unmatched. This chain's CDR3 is CAISESRDRVNEKLFF. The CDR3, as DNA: TGTGCCATCAGTGAGTCAAGGGACAGAGTTAATGAAAAACTGTTTTTT.

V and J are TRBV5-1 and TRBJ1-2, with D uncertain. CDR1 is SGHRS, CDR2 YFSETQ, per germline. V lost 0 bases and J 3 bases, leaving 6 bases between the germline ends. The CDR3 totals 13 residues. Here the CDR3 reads CASSLDIYYGYTF. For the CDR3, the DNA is TGCGCCAGCAGCTTGGACATTTACTATGGCTACACCTTC.

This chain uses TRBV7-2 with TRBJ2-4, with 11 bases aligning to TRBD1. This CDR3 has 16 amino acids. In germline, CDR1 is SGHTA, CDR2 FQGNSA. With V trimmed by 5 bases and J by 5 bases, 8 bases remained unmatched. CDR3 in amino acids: CASSPGQGASQNIQYF. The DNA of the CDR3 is TGTGCCAGCAGCCCAGGACAGGGGGCAAGTCAAAACATTCAGTACTTC.

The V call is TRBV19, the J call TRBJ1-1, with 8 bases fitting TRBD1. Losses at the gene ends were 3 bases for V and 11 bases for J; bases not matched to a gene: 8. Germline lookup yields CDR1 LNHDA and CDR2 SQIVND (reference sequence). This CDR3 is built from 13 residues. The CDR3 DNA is TGTGCCAGTAGTATGACAGGGGTGCGGGGGGCTTTCTTT. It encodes CASSMTGVRGAFF.

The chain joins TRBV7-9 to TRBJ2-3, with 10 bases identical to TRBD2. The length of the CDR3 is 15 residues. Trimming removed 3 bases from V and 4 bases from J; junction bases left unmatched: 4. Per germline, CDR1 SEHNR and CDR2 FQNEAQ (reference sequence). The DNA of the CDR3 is TGTGCCAGCAGCTTCGGGACTAGCGTCCCAGATACGCAGTATTTT. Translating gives CASSFGTSVPDTQYF.

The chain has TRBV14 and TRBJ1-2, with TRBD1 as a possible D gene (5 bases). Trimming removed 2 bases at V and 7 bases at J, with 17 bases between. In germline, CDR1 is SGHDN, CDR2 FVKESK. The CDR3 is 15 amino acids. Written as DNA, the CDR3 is TGTGCCAGCAGCCAAAACTGGGGCTCCAGAGGTGGCTACACCTTC. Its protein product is CASSQNWGSRGGYTF.

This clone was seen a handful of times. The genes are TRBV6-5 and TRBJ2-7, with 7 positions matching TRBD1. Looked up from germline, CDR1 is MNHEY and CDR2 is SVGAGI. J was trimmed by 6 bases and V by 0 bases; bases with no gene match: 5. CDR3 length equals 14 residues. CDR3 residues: CASSYSPGGFEQYF. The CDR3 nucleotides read TGTGCCAGCAGTTACTCTCCAGGGGGATTCGAGCAGTACTTC.

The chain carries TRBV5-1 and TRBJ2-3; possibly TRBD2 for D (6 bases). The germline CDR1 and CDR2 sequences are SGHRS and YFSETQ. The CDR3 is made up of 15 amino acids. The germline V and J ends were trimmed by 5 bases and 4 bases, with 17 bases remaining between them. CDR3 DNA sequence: TGCGCCAGCAGTAAGGAGGGCCCCTTGGCAGATACGCAGTATTTT. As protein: CASSKEGPLADTQYF.

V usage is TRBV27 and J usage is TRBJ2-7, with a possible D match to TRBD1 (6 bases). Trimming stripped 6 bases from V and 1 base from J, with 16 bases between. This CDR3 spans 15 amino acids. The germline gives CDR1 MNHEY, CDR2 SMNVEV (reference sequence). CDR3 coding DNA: TGTGCCAGCAGCACAACCGGTACAGGGTCCTACGAGCAGTACTTC. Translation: CASSTTGTGSYEQYF.

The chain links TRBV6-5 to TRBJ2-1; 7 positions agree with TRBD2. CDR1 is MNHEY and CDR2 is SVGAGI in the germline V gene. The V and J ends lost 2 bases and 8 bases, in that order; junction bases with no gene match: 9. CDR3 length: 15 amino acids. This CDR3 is CASSYGGGRNYEQFF. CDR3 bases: TGTGCCAGCAGTTACGGTGGCGGGAGAAACTATGAGCAGTTCTTC.